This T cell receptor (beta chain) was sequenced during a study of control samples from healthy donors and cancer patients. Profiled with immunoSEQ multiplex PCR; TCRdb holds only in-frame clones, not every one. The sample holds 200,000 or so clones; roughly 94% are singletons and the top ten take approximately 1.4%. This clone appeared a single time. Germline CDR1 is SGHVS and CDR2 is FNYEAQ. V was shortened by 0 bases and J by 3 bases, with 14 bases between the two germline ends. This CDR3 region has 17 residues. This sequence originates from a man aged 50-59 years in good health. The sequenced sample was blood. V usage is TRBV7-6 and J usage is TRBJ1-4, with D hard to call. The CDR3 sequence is CASSLAPSGMANEKLFF. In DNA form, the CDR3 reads TGTGCCAGCAGCTTAGCGCCCTCGGGGATGGCTAATGAAAAACTGTTTTTT.